The present T cell receptor (beta chain) was sequenced within a study of T-cell reconstitution after alpha-beta-depleted transplantation in children. Unique molecular identifiers were used in preparing the TCRbeta library. TCRdb processed the PCR reads anew with MiXCR; each CDR3 protein has one entry. The sample contains over 550,000 distinct CDR3 sequences, over 9.5% of which appear only once. This clonotype has only a few counts. Per germline, CDR1 MNHEY and CDR2 SMNVEV (reference sequence). The CDR3 consists of 14 residues. V shed 5 bases and J shed 2 bases, with 13 bases lying between them. This sequence joins TRBV27 and TRBJ2-7; D unresolved. The source material was PBMCs from the stem cell graft donor, sampled from the stem cell graft. The sequence was collected from a human donor who donated a stem cell graft to a child with acute myeloid leukemia. The CDR3 DNA reads as TGTGCCAGCAGTCTTACCAGGAGTACCTACGAGCAGTACTTC. It yields the protein CASSLTRSTYEQYF.